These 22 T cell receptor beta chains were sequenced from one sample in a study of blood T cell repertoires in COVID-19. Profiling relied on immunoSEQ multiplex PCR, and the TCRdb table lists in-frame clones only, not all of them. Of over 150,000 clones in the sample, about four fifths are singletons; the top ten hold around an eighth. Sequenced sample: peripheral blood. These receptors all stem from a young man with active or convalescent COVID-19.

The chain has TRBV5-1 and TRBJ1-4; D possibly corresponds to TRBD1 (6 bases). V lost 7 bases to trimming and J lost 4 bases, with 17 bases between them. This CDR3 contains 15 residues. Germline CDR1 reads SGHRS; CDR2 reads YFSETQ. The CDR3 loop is CASRMGAGINEKLFF. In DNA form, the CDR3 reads TGCGCCAGCCGCATGGGGGCAGGTATTAATGAAAAACTGTTTTTT.

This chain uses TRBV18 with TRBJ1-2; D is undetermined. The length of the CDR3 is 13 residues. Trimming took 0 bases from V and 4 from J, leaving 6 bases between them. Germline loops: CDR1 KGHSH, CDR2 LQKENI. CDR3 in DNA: TGTGCCAGCTCACCACCGTACAGCTATGGCTACACCTTC. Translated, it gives CASSPPYSYGYTF. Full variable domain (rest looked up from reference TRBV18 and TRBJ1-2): NAGVMQNPRHLVRRRGQEARLRCSPMKGHSHVYWYRQLPEEGLKFMVYLQKENIIDESGMPKERFSAEFPKEGPSILRIQQVVRGDSAAYFCASSPPYSYGYTFGSGTRLTVV.

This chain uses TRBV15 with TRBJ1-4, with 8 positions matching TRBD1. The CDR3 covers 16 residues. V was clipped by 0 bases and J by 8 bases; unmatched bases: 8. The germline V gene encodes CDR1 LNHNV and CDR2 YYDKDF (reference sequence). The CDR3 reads CATSREPGQGWEKLFF. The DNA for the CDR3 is TGTGCCACCAGCAGAGAGCCCGGACAGGGTTGGGAAAAACTGTTTTTT. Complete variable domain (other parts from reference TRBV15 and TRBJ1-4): DAMVIQNPRYQVTQFGKPVTLSCSQTLNHNVMYWYQQKSSQAPKLLFHYYDKDFNNEADTPDNFQSRRPNTSFCFLDIRSPGLGDTAMYLCATSREPGQGWEKLFFGSGTQLSVL.

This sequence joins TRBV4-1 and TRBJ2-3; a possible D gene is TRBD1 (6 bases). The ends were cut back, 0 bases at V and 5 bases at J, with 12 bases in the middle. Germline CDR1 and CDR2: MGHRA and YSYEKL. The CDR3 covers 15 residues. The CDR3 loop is CASSQDEAGEDTQYF. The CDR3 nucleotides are TGCGCCAGCAGCCAAGATGAGGCAGGGGAAGATACGCAGTATTTT.

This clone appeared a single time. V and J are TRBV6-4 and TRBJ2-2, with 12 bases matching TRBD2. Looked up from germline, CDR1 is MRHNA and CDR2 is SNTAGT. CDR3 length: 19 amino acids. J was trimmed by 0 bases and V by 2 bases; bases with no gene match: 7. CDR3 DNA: TGTGCCAGCAGTGACACAGGACTAGCGGGAATTACGAACACCGGGGAGCTGTTTTTT. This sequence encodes CASSDTGLAGITNTGELFF.

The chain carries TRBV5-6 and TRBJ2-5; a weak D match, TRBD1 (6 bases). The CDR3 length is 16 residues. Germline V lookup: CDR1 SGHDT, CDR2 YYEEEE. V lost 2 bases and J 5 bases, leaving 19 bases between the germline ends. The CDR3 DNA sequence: TGTGCCAGCAGCTTCATGGTTAAAGGGGGTGTGGAGACCCAGTACTTC. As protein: CASSFMVKGGVETQYF. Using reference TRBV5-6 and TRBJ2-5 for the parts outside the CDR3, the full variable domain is DAGVTQSPTHLIKTRGQQVTLRCSPKSGHDTVSWYQQALGQGPQFIFQYYEEEERQRGNFPDRFSGHQFPNYSSELNVNALLLGDSALYLCASSFMVKGGVETQYFGPGTRLLVL.

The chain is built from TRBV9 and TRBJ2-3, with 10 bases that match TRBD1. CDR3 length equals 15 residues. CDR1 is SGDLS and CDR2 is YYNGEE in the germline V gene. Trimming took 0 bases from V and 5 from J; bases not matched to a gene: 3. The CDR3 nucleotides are TGTGCCAGCAGCGTAGGACAGGGGGCTGGAGATACGCAGTATTTT. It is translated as CASSVGQGAGDTQYF.

CDR3 protein: CASSLGQGAGTGELFF. The CDR3 DNA reads as TGTGCCAGCAGCTTAGGACAGGGGGCCGGCACCGGGGAGCTGTTTTTT. V usage is TRBV7-2 and J usage is TRBJ2-2; 10 bases are a match to TRBD1. This CDR3 comprises 16 residues. Germline V gene lookup returns CDR1 SGHTA and CDR2 FQGNSA. V trimming: 1 base; J trimming: 4 bases; junction bases outside the gene matches: 3.

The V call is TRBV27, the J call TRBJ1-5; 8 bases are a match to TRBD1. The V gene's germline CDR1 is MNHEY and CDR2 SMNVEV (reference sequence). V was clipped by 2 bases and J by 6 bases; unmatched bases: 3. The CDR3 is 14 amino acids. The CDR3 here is CASSLAGGGQPQHF. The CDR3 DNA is TGTGCCAGCAGTTTAGCAGGGGGCGGTCAGCCCCAGCATTTT.

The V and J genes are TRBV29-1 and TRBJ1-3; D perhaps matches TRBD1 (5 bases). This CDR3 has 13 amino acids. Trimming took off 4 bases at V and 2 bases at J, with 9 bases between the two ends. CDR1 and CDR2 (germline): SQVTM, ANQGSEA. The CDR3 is CSVVRGAGNTIYF. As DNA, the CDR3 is TGCAGCGTTGTTCGGGGGGCTGGAAACACCATATATTTT.

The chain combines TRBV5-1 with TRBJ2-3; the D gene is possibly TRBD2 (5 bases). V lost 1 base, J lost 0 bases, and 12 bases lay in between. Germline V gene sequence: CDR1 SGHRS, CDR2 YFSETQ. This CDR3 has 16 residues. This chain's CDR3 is CASSLMGEISTDTQYF. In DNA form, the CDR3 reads TGCGCCAGCAGCTTGATGGGAGAGATTAGCACAGATACGCAGTATTTT.

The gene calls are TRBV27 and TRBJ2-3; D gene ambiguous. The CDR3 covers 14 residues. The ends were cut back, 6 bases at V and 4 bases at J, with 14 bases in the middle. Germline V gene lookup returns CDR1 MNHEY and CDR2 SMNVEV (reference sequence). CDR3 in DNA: TGTGCCAGCAGGTCCATGGAGCCATCAGATACGCAGTATTTT. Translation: CASRSMEPSDTQYF.

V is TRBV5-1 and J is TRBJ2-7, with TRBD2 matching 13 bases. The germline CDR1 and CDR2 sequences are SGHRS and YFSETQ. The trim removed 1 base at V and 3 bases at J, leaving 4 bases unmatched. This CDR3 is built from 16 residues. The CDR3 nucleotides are TGCGCCAGCAGCTTGCGGACTAGCGGGAGTAACTACGAGCAGTACTTC. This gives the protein CASSLRTSGSNYEQYF.

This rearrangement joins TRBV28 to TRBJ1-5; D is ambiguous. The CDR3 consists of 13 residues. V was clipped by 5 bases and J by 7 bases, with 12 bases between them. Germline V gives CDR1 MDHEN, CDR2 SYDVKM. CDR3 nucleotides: TGTGCCAGCAGTCCCCGGAGGAGACAGCCCCAGCATTTT. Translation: CASSPRRRQPQHF.

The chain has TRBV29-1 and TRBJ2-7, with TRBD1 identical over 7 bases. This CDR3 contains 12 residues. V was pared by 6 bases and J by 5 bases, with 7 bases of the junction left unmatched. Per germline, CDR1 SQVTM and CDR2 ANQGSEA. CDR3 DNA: TGCAGCGTGCGACAGGGTTCCGACGAGCAGTACTTC. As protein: CSVRQGSDEQYF.

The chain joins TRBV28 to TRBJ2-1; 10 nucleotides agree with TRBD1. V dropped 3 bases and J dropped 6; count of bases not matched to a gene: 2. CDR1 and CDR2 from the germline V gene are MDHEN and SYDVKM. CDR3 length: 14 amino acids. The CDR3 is CASSFRTGGNEQFF. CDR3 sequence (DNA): TGTGCCAGCAGTTTCAGGACAGGGGGCAATGAGCAGTTCTTC.

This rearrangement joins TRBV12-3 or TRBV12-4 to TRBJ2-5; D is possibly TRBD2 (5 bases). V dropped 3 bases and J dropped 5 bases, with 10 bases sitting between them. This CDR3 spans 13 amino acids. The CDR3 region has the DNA TGTGCCAGCAGTTTCTTGCGGAGGGAGACCCAGTACTTC. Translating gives CASSFLRRETQYF.

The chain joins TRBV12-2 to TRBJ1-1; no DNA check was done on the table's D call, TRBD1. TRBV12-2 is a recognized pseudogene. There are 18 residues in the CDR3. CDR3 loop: CASRLSGSSWEGNTEAFF. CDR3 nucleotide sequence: TGTGCAAGTCGCTTATCAGGGTCGAGTTGGGAAGGGAACACTGAAGCTTTCTTT.

CDR3 sequence reads: CASSTPRTQGYGYTF. The CDR3 bases are TGTGCCAGTAGTACCCCCCGGACTCAAGGCTATGGCTACACCTTC. This chain connects TRBV19 to TRBJ1-2, with D hard to call. The length of the CDR3 is 15 residues. Per the germline V gene, CDR1 is LNHDA and CDR2 is SQIVND (reference sequence). The V and J ends lost 4 bases and 4 bases respectively, with 16 bases between them.

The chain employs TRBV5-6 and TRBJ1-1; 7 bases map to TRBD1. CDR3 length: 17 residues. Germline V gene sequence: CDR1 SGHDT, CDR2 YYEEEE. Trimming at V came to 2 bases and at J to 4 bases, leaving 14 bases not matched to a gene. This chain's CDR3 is CASSFYQRGLWGTEAFF. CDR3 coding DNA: TGTGCCAGCAGCTTTTATCAAAGGGGGCTGTGGGGCACTGAAGCTTTCTTT.

CDR3 in amino acids: CAWSPTRSEQFF. The DNA of the CDR3 is TGTGCCTGGAGTCCTACTAGGTCTGAGCAGTTCTTC. The chain combines TRBV30 with TRBJ2-1; a possible D gene is TRBD2 (5 bases). The V and J ends lost 2 bases and 9 bases respectively, with 11 bases between them. This CDR3 region has 12 residues. Per germline, CDR1 GTSNPN and CDR2 SVGIG (reference sequence).

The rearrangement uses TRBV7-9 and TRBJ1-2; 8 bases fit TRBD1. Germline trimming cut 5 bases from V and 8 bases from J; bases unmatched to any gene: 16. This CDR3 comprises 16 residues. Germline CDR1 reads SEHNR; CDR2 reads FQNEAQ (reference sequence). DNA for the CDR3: TGTGCCAGCAGCCCCACCGGGACAGGAACCTTCGGGGGCTACACCTTC. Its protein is CASSPTGTGTFGGYTF.